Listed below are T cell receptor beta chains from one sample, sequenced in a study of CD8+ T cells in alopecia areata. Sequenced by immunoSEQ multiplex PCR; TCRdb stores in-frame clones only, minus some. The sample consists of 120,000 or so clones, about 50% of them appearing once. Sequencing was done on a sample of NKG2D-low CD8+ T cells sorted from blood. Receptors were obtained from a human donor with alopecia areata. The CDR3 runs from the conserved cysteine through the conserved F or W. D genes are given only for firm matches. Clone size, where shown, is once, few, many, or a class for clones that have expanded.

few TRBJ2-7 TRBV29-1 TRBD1 TGCAGCGTTGAATCTGGCCAGGGGGAATCCTACGAGCAGTACTTC CSVESGQGESYEQYF
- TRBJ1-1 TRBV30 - TGTGCCTGGAGTGTAGCCGTTGAAGCTTTCTTT CAWSVAVEAFF
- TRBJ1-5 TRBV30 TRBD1 TGTGCCTCTGAGTGGGACAGGGGCCAGCCCCAGCATTTT CASEWDRGQPQHF
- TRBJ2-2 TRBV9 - TGTGCCAGCAGCGTGGGGACCGGGGAGCTGTTTTTT CASSVGTGELFF
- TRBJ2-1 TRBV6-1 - TGTGCCAGCCTCTTCTACAATGAGCAGTTCTTC CASLFYNEQFF
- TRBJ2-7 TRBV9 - TGTGCCAGCAGCGTAGAAGGGAGAAGCTACGAGCAGTACTTC CASSVEGRSYEQYF
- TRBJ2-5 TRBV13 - TGTGCCAGCAGCACGGGGTTGGAGACCCAGTACTTC CASSTGLETQYF
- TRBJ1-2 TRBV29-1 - TGCAGCGTTGAGGCCGGTTCCTATGGCTACACCTTC CSVEAGSYGYTF
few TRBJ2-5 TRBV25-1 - TGTGCCAGCAGTGATAAAGGCCTGTTAGAGACCCAGTACTTC CASSDKGLLETQYF
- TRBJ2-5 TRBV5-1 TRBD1 TGCGCCAGCAGCCCTGACAGGGTTGGAGAGACCCAGTACTTC CASSPDRVGETQYF
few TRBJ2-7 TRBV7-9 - TGTGCCTATTCCGGGGGTTCTCCCTACGAGCAGTACTTC CAYSGGSPYEQYF
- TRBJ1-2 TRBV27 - TGTGCCAGCAGTCCGTATAACTATGGCTACACCTTC CASSPYNYGYTF
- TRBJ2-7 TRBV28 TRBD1 TGTGCCAGCAGTCTGGACAGGGTCTACGAGCAGTACTTC CASSLDRVYEQYF
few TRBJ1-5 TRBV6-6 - TGTGCCAGCAGTTACACCCCTACCGATAGCAATCAGCCCCAGCATTTT CASSYTPTDSNQPQHF
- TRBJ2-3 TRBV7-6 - TGTGCCAGCAGCTTAGCGCACCTTGTGGGGGATACGCAGTATTTT CASSLAHLVGDTQYF
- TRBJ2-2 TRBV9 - TGTGCCAGCAGCGTAAGCGGGGAGCTGTTTTTT CASSVSGELFF
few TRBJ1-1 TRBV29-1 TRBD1 TGCAGCGTGAACAGGGGTCTGAACACTGAAGCTTTCTTT CSVNRGLNTEAFF
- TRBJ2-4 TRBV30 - TGTGCCTGGGTGCGGGGAAACATTCAGTACTTC CAWVRGNIQYF
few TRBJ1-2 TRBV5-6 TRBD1 TGTGCCAGCAGCTTCGGACAGGCCTATGGCTACACCTTC CASSFGQAYGYTF
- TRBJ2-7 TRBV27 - TGTGCCAGCAGTTTAAGGGGCCCCAGCTCCTACGAGCAGTACTTC CASSLRGPSSYEQYF
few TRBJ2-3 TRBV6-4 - TGTGCCAGCAGTGACTCGGAGACAGATACGCAGTATTTT CASSDSETDTQYF
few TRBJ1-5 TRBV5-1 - TGCGCCAGCAGCCCCGGGACTGGTTCGTGGCCCCAGCATTTT CASSPGTGSWPQHF
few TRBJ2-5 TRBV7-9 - TGTGCCAGCAGCCCCCCCGAGGGGGTGGAGACCCAGTACTTC CASSPPEGVETQYF
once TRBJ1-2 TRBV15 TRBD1 TGTGCCACCAGCTCCCGAGGACAGGAGTATGGCTACACCTTC CATSSRGQEYGYTF
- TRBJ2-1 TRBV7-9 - TGTGCCAGCAGCTTAGGGAGCGCGGCCCTGAGGTACAATGAGCAGTTCTTC CASSLGSAALRYNEQFF
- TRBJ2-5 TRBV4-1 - TGCGCCAGCAGCCAAGGCCAAGGGGGTGCGGAGACCCAGTACTTC CASSQGQGGAETQYF
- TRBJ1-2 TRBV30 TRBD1 TGTGCCTGGAGCGGCGCGACGTGGGACAGCCCATATGGCTACACCTTC CAWSGATWDSPYGYTF
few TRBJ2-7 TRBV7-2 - TGTGCCAGCAGTGACGGCGGCGAGCAGTACTTC CASSDGGEQYF
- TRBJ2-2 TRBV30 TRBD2 TGTGCCTGGAGTGTACGGGAGGACGGGGAGCTGTTTTTT CAWSVREDGELFF
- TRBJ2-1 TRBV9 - TGTGCCAGCCGGGGGAGCTCCTACAATGAGCAGTTCTTC CASRGSSYNEQFF
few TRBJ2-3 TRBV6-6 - TGTGCCAGCAGGGCCTTCGGCAGCACAGATACGCAGTATTTT CASRAFGSTDTQYF
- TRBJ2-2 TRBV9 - TGTGCCAGCAGCGATGGTAGCAGGGGAGCCGGGGAGCTGTTTTTT CASSDGSRGAGELFF
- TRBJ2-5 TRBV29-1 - TGCAGCGTTGATAAGGGTCTACAAGAGACCCAGTACTTC CSVDKGLQETQYF
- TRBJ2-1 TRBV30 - TGTGCCTGGGGCAATGAGCAGTTCTTC CAWGNEQFF
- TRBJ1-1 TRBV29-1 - TGCAGCGTCGAGCGGGGGAACACTGAAGCTTTCTTT CSVERGNTEAFF
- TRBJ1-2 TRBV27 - TGTGCCAGCAGTGACAGTAACTATGGCTACACCTTC CASSDSNYGYTF
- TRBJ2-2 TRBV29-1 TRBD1 TGCAGCGTTGAAGGGTCCAGGGGGAGAACCGGGGAGCTGTTTTTT CSVEGSRGRTGELFF
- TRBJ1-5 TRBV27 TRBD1 TGTGCCAGCAGCCCTAGGGCAGGGGGCCATCAGCCCCAGCATTTT CASSPRAGGHQPQHF
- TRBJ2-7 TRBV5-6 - TGTGCCAGCAGCGCCGACAGTTCCTACGAGCAGTACTTC CASSADSSYEQYF
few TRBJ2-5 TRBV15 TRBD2 TGTGCCACCAGCAGAGTAGGACTAGAGGGCGAGACCCAGTACTTC CATSRVGLEGETQYF
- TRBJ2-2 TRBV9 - TGTGCCAGCAGCGTAGAGGCGGGGCCCGATGTCGGGGAGCTGTTTTTT CASSVEAGPDVGELFF